This TCR beta chain was found in a study of blood T cell repertoires in COVID-19. V was shortened by 7 bases and J by 3 bases, with 12 bases between the two germline ends. Germline CDR1 and CDR2: MDHEN and SYDVKM. The CDR3 spans 14 residues. The table lists this clone with a few counts. Profiling relied on immunoSEQ multiplex PCR, and the TCRdb table lists in-frame clones only, not all of them. The sample contains 150,000 or so clones, about four fifths of which appear only once. The receptor was derived from an older woman with acute or convalescent COVID-19. The source material was peripheral blood. J is TRBJ2-2 and V is TRBV28, with D unresolved. The CDR3 DNA reads as TGTGCCAGCAAAAACCAGTTGGACACCGGGGAGCTGTTTTTT. Protein product: CASKNQLDTGELFF.